Each of the 7 T cell receptor beta chains below was sequenced from the same sample in a study of T cell responses to AZD1222 COVID-19 vaccine. Assay: immunoSEQ multiplex PCR; the TCRdb copy retains only in-frame clones and omits some. The repertoire holds fewer than 180,000 clones, with about 92% as singletons. The sample in question was peripheral blood, obtained 28 days after the second AZD1222 dose. The receptor set was obtained from an adult who received the AZD1222 COVID-19 vaccine.

The chain is built from TRBV27 and TRBJ2-2; D unclear. This CDR3 region has 14 residues. The V and J ends lost 3 bases and 1 base respectively, with 6 bases between them. Germline V gene lookup returns CDR1 MNHEY and CDR2 SMNVEV (reference sequence). The CDR3 DNA is TGTGCCAGCAGTTTTTGGCAGAACACCGGGGAGCTGTTTTTT. The encoded protein is CASSFWQNTGELFF.

This clone was recorded only once. This sequence joins TRBV7-2 and TRBJ1-4; TRBD1 might be the D (6 bases). The CDR3 spans 16 residues. Germline lookup yields CDR1 SGHTA and CDR2 FQGNSA. V was cut by 1 base and J by 7 bases, with 16 bases left in between. CDR3 region: CASSLGNLQGTEKLFF. In nucleotides, the CDR3 is TGTGCCAGCAGCTTAGGAAATTTACAGGGTACTGAAAAACTGTTTTTT.

The V gene is TRBV3-1 (or the pseudogene TRBV3-2), the J gene TRBJ1-2; TRBD1 aligns across 7 bases. Trimming took 4 bases from V and 4 from J; bases not matched to a gene: 6. The CDR3 runs to 14 residues. From germline, CDR1 is LGHDT and CDR2 YNNKEL (reference sequence). The CDR3 sequence: CASSPNRGAYGYTF. In DNA, the CDR3 is TGTGCCAGCAGCCCCAACAGGGGAGCCTATGGCTACACCTTC.

This clone was seen a few times. V gene TRBV5-8 combines with J gene TRBJ2-2; 12 nucleotides align to TRBD2. The length of the CDR3 is 17 residues. Germline CDR1 and CDR2: SGHTS and YDEGEE. Losses at the gene ends were 4 bases for V and 6 bases for J; bases not matched to a gene: 10. DNA of the CDR3: TGTGCCAGCAGCCCCCGGACTAGCGGGACTGGTTCCGGGGAGCTGTTTTTT. Its translation is CASSPRTSGTGSGELFF.

V usage is TRBV27 and J usage is TRBJ1-5, with 7 bases identical to TRBD1. CDR3 length: 14 residues. In germline, CDR1 is MNHEY, CDR2 SMNVEV (reference sequence). Germline trimming cut 5 bases from V and 4 bases from J; bases unmatched to any gene: 5. The CDR3 reads CASSLTGFNQPQHF. In DNA, the CDR3 is TGTGCCAGCAGTCTGACAGGGTTTAATCAGCCCCAGCATTTT.

The V gene is TRBV7-9, the J gene TRBJ2-5; tentative D call: TRBD1 (5 bases). The CDR3 extends over 14 amino acids. Germline V CDR1 and CDR2: SEHNR, FQNEAQ (reference sequence). V lost 5 bases, J lost 5 bases, and 15 bases lay in between. The CDR3, as DNA: TGTGCCAGCAGCAGGGGTTGGCTTAGGGAGACCCAGTACTTC. Translated: CASSRGWLRETQYF.

The chain uses TRBV3-1 (or the pseudogene TRBV3-2) and TRBJ1-1, with D possibly matching TRBD1 (5 bases). The CDR3 is 14 amino acids. Germline CDR1 LGHDT, CDR2 YNNKEL (reference sequence). Trimming pared 2 bases from V and 1 base from J, leaving 8 bases between. In DNA form, the CDR3 reads TGTGCCAGCAGCCAATTGACAGAGAACACTGAAGCTTTCTTT. As protein: CASSQLTENTEAFF.